This T cell receptor beta chain was sequenced during a study of cytomegalovirus exposure and HLA in healthy donors. Study results and caveats: A further, later analysis showed that HLA-associated TCR beta chains (compared with equally common others) were more clonally expanded. An assumption of roughly uniform sequencing depth across donors underlay the presence/absence analyses. When the data were analyzed later, several of the most significant clusters appeared to be linked to common viral pathogens.

The PCR made use of 60 Vbeta and 13 Jbeta primers. Sequenced by immunoSEQ multiplex PCR; TCRdb stores in-frame clones only, minus some. Of 180,000 or so clones in the sample, 76% were seen once. Looked up from germline, CDR1 is MNHEY and CDR2 is SVGAGI. V was clipped by 8 bases and J by 2 bases, with 12 bases between them. The CDR3 has 13 amino acids. Points on this clone: Its antigen remains unidentified. Other nucleotide sequences from this sample produce the same CDR3.

The chain couples TRBV6-5 to TRBJ1-2, with D perhaps TRBD1 (5 bases). This clonotype was sampled from a woman aged 30 to 39 in good health and CMV-seropositive. Source material: PBMCs. The CDR3 nucleotides read TGTGCCAGCCAGAGGACATTAAACTATGGCTACACCTTC. Protein product: CASQRTLNYGYTF.